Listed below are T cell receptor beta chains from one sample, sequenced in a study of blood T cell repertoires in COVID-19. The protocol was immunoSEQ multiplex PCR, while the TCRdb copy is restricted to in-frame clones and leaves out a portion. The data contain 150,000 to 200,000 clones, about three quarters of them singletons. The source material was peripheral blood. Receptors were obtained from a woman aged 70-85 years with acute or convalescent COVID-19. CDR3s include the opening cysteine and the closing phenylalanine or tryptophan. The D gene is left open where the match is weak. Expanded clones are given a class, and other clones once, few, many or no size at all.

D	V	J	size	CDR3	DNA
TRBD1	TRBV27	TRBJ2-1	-	CASSSPGQGVQDEQFF	TGTGCCAGCAGTTCGCCGGGACAGGGGGTACAAGATGAGCAGTTCTTC
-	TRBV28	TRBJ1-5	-	CASSEASQPQHF	TGTGCTAGCAGCGAGGCGAGTCAGCCCCAGCATTTT
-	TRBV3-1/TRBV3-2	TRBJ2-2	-	CASSLGWRSNTGELFF	TGTGCCAGCAGCCTTGGGTGGAGATCGAACACCGGGGAGCTGTTTTTT
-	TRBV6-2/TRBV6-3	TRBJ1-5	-	CASSYSIARGGGNQPQHF	TGTGCCAGCAGTTACTCGATTGCTAGGGGTGGTGGCAATCAGCCCCAGCATTTT
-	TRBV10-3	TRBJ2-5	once	CAISEGTPGRETQYF	TGTGCCATCAGTGAGGGGACACCCGGACGAGAGACCCAGTACTTC
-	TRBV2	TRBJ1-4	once	CASSANLGRGLRGANEKLFF	TGTGCCAGCAGTGCAAACTTAGGGAGGGGCCTGAGGGGGGCTAATGAAAAACTGTTTTTT
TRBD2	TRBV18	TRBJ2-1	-	CASSPVGLAGDNEQFF	TGTGCCAGCTCACCTGTCGGACTAGCGGGAGACAATGAGCAGTTCTTC
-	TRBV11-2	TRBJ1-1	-	CASSLLRDKAFF	TGTGCCAGCAGCTTACTCCGGGACAAAGCTTTCTTT
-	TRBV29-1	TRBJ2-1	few	CSVEVVDEQFF	TGCAGCGTTGAGGTTGTAGATGAGCAGTTCTTC
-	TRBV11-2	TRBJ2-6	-	CASSCRGGSGANVLTF	TGTGCCAGCAGCTGCCGAGGGGGCTCTGGGGCCAACGTCCTGACTTTC
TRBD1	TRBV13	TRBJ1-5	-	CASSSRGLGQPQHF	TGTGCCAGCAGCTCCAGGGGGCTGGGTCAGCCCCAGCATTTT
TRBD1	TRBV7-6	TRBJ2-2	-	CASSLRQGPSTGELFF	TGTGCCAGCAGCCTACGACAGGGACCAAGCACCGGGGAGCTGTTTTTT
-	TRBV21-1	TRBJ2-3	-	CASSEGLKSSTDTQYF	TGTGCCAGCAGCGAGGGACTTAAGTCTAGCACAGATACGCAGTATTTT
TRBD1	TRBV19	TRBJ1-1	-	CASRRDRGLEAFF	TGTGCCAGTAGAAGGGACAGGGGGCTGGAAGCTTTCTTT
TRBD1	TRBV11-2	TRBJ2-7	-	CASSFGQGASYEQYF	TGTGCCAGCAGCTTTGGACAGGGGGCCTCCTACGAGCAGTACTTC
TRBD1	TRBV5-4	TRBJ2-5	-	CASSLGFRGRVETQYF	TGTGCCAGCAGCCTGGGTTTTAGGGGGCGGGTAGAGACCCAGTACTTC